Given below is one T cell receptor (beta chain) in context. Its antigen is undetermined. These data originate in a study of T cell repertoires in cytomegalovirus infection. From the reads, TCRdb called clonotypes with MiXCR, one entry per CDR3 protein. This table holds 250,000 to 300,000 distinct CDR3 sequences, roughly a fifth found once. The ends were cut back, 1 base at V and 6 bases at J, with 10 bases in the middle. CDR3 length: 14 amino acids. CDR1 and CDR2 (germline): LNHNV, YYDKDF (reference sequence). Sequencing was performed on cultured PBMCs, taken from culture after CMV antigen stimulation. The chain carries TRBV15 and TRBJ2-1; D unclear. This TCR was sampled from a human donor in good health (CMV status not recorded). Some clones in this sample may be carry-over from other donors' samples. CDR3 coding DNA: TGTGCCACCAGCAGAGGACCCACGGGCAATGAGCAGTTCTTC. Translated: CATSRGPTGNEQFF.